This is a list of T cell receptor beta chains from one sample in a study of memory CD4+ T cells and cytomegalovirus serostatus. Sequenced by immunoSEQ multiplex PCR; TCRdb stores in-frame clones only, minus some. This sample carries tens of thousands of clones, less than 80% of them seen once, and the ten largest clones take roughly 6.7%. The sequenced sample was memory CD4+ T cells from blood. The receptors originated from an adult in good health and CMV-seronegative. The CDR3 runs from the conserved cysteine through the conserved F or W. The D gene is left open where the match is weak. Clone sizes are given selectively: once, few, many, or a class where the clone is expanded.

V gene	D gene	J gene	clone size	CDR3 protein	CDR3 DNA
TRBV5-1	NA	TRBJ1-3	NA	CASSLDQGVPGNTIYF	TGCGCCAGCAGCTTGGACCAGGGAGTCCCTGGAAACACCATATATTTT
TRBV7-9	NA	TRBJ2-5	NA	CASSLNRRQETQYF	TGTGCCAGCAGCTTAAATAGACGCCAAGAGACCCAGTACTTC
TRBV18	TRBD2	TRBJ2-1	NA	CASSQQSGGRAREQFF	TGTGCCAGCTCCCAACAGAGCGGGGGGAGGGCCCGTGAGCAGTTCTTC
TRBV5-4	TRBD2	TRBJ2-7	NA	CASSLVLAGVVEQYF	TGTGCCAGCAGCTTGGTGCTAGCGGGAGTCGTCGAGCAGTACTTC
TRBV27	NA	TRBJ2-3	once	CASSILVSDTQYF	TGTGCCAGCAGTATACTCGTTTCGGATACGCAGTATTTT
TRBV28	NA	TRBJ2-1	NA	CASLGDPYNEQFF	TGTGCCAGCCTGGGGGATCCCTACAATGAGCAGTTCTTC
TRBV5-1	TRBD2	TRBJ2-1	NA	CASSLGGRAGDEQFF	TGCGCCAGCAGCTTGGGCGGGAGGGCCGGGGATGAGCAGTTCTTC
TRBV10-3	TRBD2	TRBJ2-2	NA	CAISGPAGGQTGELFF	TGTGCCATCAGTGGGCCAGCGGGAGGGCAGACCGGGGAGCTGTTTTTT
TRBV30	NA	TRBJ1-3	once	CAWSVQRYSGNTIYF	TGTGCCTGGAGTGTACAAAGGTACTCTGGAAACACCATATATTTT
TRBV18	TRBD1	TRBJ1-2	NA	CASSPGQGAAYYGYTF	TGTGCCAGCTCACCGGGACAGGGGGCCGCTTACTATGGCTACACCTTC
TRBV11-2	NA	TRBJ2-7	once	CASSLRDLAYEQYF	TGTGCCAGCAGCTTACGGGACTTAGCCTACGAGCAGTACTTC
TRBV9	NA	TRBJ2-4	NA	CASSVGWRDASKNIQYF	TGTGCCAGCAGCGTAGGTTGGCGGGACGCAAGCAAAAACATTCAGTACTTC
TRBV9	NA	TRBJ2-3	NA	CASSPRDYASTDTQYF	TGTGCCAGCAGCCCACGAGACTATGCTAGCACAGATACGCAGTATTTT
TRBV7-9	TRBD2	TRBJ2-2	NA	CASRLAGGNTGELFF	TGTGCCAGCAGGCTAGCGGGAGGGAACACCGGGGAGCTGTTTTTT
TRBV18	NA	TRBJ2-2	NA	CASSPRLGITGELFF	TGTGCCAGCTCACCACGGTTAGGAATCACCGGGGAGCTGTTTTTT
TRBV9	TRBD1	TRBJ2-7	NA	CASSSRTGGAGEQYF	TGTGCCAGCAGCTCACGGACAGGGGGCGCGGGGGAGCAGTACTTC
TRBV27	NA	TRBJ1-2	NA	CASSLLLGYGYTF	TGTGCCAGCAGTCTCCTCTTAGGCTATGGCTACACCTTC
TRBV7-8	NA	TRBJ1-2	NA	CASSLTVNRGNPSGYTF	TGTGCCAGCAGCTTAACGGTTAATCGGGGCAACCCCTCTGGCTACACCTTC
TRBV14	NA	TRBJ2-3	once	CASSQDLTSSQYF	TGTGCCAGCAGCCAAGATCTGACTAGTTCACAGTATTTT
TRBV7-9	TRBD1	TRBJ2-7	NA	CASSRDRVTYEQYF	TGTGCCAGCAGCCGGGACAGGGTGACCTACGAGCAGTACTTC
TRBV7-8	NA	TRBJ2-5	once	CASSLEQGQQETQYF	TGTGCCAGCAGCTTAGAACAAGGACAGCAAGAGACCCAGTACTTC
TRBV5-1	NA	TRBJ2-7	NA	CASRGGLEQYF	TGCGCCAGCAGAGGGGGGCTCGAGCAGTACTTC
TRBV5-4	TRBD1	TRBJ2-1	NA	CASSWDRNNEQFF	TGTGCCAGCAGCTGGGACAGGAACAATGAGCAGTTCTTC
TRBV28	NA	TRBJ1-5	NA	CASRRRGTDQPQHF	TGTGCCAGCAGAAGGAGAGGTACTGATCAGCCCCAGCATTTT
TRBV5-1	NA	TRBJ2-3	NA	CASSPWGASTDTQYF	TGCGCCAGCAGCCCGTGGGGGGCCTCCACAGATACGCAGTATTTT
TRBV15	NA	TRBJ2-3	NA	CATSSAAVSLQPTDTQYF	TGTGCCACCAGCAGCGCGGCAGTTTCTCTTCAGCCCACAGATACGCAGTATTTT
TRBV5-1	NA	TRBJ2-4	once	CASSLAVGAVIQYF	TGCGCCAGCAGCTTGGCAGTAGGGGCGGTCATTCAGTACTTC
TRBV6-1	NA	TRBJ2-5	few	CASSHGLGVQETQYF	TGTGCCAGCAGCCATGGTCTCGGGGTTCAAGAGACCCAGTACTTC
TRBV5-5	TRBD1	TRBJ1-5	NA	CASSLAPGQGRPQHF	TGTGCCAGCAGCTTGGCACCGGGACAGGGGAGGCCCCAGCATTTT
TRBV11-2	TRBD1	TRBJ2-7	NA	CASSPTGQGEQYF	TGTGCCAGCAGCCCAACAGGACAGGGCGAGCAGTACTTC
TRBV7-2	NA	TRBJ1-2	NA	CASRLGRNSGYTF	TGTGCCAGCAGGCTCGGACGGAATTCTGGCTACACCTTC
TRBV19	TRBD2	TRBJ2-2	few	CASSIGLAGGTGELFF	TGTGCCAGTAGTATCGGACTAGCGGGGGGTACCGGGGAGCTGTTTTTT
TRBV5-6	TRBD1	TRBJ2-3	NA	CASSSGDRGDTQYF	TGTGCCAGCAGCAGCGGGGACAGGGGAGATACGCAGTATTTT
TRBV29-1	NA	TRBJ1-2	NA	CSVDRAMSGYTF	TGCAGCGTAGATAGGGCGATGAGCGGCTACACCTTC
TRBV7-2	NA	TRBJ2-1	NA	CASSLNPASMNEQFF	TGTGCCAGCAGCTTAAACCCGGCTAGTATGAATGAGCAGTTCTTC
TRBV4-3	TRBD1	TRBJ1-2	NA	CASSPRDRDPYGYTF	TGCGCCAGCAGCCCCCGGGACAGGGACCCCTATGGCTACACCTTC
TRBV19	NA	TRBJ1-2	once	CASTSGDTNYGYTF	TGTGCCAGTACCTCAGGCGATACTAACTATGGCTACACCTTC
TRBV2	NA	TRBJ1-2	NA	CASRSSTGEADYGYTF	TGTGCCAGCAGGTCATCTACAGGCGAGGCCGATTATGGCTACACCTTC
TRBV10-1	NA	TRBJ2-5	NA	CASSESGSVQETQYF	TGCGCCAGCAGTGAGTCCGGATCGGTACAAGAGACCCAGTACTTC
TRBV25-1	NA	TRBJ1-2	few	CASSVLGNGYTF	TGTGCCAGCAGTGTATTAGGGAATGGCTACACCTTC
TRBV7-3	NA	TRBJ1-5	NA	CASSLAGHRGNQPQHF	TGTGCCAGCAGCTTAGCGGGACACCGTGGCAATCAGCCCCAGCATTTT
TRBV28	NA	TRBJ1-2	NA	CASSLLGRYGYTF	TGTGCCAGCAGTTTGTTAGGGCGGTATGGCTACACCTTC
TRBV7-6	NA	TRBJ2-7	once	CASSLASASYEQYF	TGTGCCAGCAGCTTAGCGTCGGCTTCCTACGAGCAGTACTTC
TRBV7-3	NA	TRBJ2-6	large	CASSLMAGANVLTF	TGTGCCAGCAGCTTAATGGCTGGGGCCAACGTCCTGACTTTC